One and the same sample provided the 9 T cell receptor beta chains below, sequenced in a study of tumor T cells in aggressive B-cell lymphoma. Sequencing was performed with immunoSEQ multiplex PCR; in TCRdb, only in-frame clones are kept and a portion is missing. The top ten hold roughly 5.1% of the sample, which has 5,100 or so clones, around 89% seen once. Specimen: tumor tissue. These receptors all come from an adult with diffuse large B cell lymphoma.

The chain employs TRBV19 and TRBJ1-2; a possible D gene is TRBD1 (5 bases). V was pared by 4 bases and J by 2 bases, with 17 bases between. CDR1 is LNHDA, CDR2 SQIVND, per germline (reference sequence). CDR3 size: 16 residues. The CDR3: CASSTLTLGLNYGYTF. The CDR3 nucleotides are TGTGCCAGTAGTACCCTGACGTTGGGGCTGAACTATGGCTACACCTTC.

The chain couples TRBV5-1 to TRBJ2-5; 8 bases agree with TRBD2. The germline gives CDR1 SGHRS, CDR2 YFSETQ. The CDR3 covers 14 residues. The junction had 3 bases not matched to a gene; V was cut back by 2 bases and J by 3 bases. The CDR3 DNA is TGCGCCAGCAGCTTTATGCGGGAGGAAGAGACCCAGTACTTC. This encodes CASSFMREEETQYF.

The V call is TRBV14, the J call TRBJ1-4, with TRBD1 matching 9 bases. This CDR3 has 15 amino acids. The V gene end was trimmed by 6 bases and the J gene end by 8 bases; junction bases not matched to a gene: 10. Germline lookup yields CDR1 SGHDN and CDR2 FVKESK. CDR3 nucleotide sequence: TGTGCCAGCAGTCGAGGTCGGGACAGGGTGGAAAAACTGTTTTTT. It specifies CASSRGRDRVEKLFF.

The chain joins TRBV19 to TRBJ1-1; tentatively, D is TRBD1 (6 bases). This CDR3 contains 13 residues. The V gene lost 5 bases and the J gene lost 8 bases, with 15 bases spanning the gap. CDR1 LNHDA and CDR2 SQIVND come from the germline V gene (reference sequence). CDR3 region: CASSSRLGAEAFF. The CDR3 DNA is TGTGCCAGTAGTTCGAGGTTGGGGGCCGAAGCTTTCTTT.

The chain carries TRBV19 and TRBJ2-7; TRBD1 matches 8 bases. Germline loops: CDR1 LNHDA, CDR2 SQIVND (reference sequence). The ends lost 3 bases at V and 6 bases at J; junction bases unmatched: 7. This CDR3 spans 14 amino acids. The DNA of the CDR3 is TGTGCCAGTAGTATGGCAGGGGGCTTTTCCGAGCAGTACTTC. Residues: CASSMAGGFSEQYF.

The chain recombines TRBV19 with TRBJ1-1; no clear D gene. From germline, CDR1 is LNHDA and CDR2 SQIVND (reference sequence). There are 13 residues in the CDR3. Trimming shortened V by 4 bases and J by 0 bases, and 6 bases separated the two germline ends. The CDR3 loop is CASSTTLNTEAFF. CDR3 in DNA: TGTGCCAGTAGTACCACTTTGAACACTGAAGCTTTCTTT.

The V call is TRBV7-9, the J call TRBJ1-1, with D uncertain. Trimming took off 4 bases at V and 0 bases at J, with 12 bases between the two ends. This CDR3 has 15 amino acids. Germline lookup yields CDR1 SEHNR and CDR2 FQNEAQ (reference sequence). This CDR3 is CASSSPTGMNTEAFF. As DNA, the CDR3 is TGTGCCAGCAGCTCTCCGACGGGGATGAACACTGAAGCTTTCTTT.

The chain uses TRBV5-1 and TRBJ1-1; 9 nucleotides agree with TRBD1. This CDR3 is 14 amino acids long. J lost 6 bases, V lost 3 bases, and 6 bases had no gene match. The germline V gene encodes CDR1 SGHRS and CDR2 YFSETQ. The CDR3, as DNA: TGCGCCAGCAGCTATGGGACAGGGTATCCTGAAGCTTTCTTT. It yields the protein CASSYGTGYPEAFF.

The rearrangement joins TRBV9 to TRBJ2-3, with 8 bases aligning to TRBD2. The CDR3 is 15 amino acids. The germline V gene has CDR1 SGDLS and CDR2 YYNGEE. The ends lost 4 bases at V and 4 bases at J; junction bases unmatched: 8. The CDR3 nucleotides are TGTGCCAGCAGCCCCAACCCCGGGGGGGCAGATACGCAGTATTTT. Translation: CASSPNPGGADTQYF.